This T cell receptor beta chain was sequenced for a study of shared clonotypes between healthy human individuals. Overall study context: CD4 naive and CD4 memory each took three plates per donor, while CD8 naive took two and CD8 memory one. Overall study results and limits: Clonotypes which were not shared had lower generation probabilities than clonotypes that all four donors shared.

V was pared by 3 bases and J by 6 bases, with 9 bases of the junction left unmatched. Germline-derived CDR1 and CDR2 are MNHEY and SMNVEV (reference sequence). The CDR3 runs to 15 residues. Replicate PCRs run on sorted subsets employed approximately 200 ng DNA, tens of thousands of T cell genomes. Method: immunoSEQ multiplex PCR; TCRdb's copy keeps in-frame clones and lacks some. The sample yields 2.5 million or so clones, roughly nine tenths seen once. Adults of Caucasian background living in Nashville, Tennessee made up all donors. Concerning this clone: Its target is not known.

The source is a man in his late teens or twenties in good health. The specimen was naive CD4+ T cells sorted from blood. Sample subset: CD45RA+ positively selected. This rearrangement joins TRBV27 to TRBJ2-7; TRBD2 matches 9 bases. The CDR3 region is CASSFQGLAQGEQYF. Here the CDR3 DNA reads TGTGCCAGCAGTTTTCAGGGACTAGCACAGGGCGAGCAGTACTTC.